These 28 T cell receptor beta chains originate from one sample sequenced in a study of T cells in Graves' hyperthyroidism and ophthalmopathy. RNA transcripts provided the source from which TCR beta CDR3 regions were amplified. First-round RT-PCR of the TCR CDR3 relied on the HTBI primer set. TCRdb re-derived calls from the multiplex PCR reads in MiXCR, one entry per CDR3 protein. The sample has 490,000 or so distinct CDR3 sequences, just under 20% seen once. Sequencing input: blood. The receptor source for this set is a man in his forties with Graves' ophthalmopathy.

With respect to this clonotype: This may arise from a read error, as a much more abundant clone is one base away. DNA for the CDR3: TGTGCCATCAGTGGGTCTTCAGGACTAGCGGGAGAGACCCAGTACTTC. Its protein product is CAISGSSGLAGETQYF. The chain links TRBV10-3 to TRBJ2-5; 11 bases map to TRBD2. Germline CDR1 is ENHRY and CDR2 is SYGVKD. The CDR3 consists of 16 residues. V shed 4 bases and J 4 bases; nucleotides not matched to a gene: 8.

This clonotype came up a few times. As DNA, the CDR3 is TGTGCCAGCTCACCACGACCGGGACAGGGGGCCTACGAGCAGTACTTC. This encodes CASSPRPGQGAYEQYF. The chain employs TRBV18 and TRBJ2-7; 11 positions agree with TRBD1. Germline CDR1 KGHSH, CDR2 LQKENI. This CDR3 spans 16 amino acids. V lost 1 base, J lost 2 bases, and 4 bases stayed unmatched. Based on the CDR3 plus reference TRBV18 and TRBJ2-7, the full variable domain is NAGVMQNPRHLVRRRGQEARLRCSPMKGHSHVYWYRQLPEEGLKFMVYLQKENIIDESGMPKERFSAEFPKEGPSILRIQQVVRGDSAAYFCASSPRPGQGAYEQYFGPGTRLTVT.

The chain is built from TRBV5-1 and TRBJ2-2; 9 bases align to TRBD1. This CDR3 is 15 amino acids long. The germline V gene has CDR1 SGHRS and CDR2 YFSETQ. Trimming removed 0 bases from V and 7 bases from J; junction bases left unmatched: 4. CDR3 region: CASSLAQGAVGELFF. CDR3 coding DNA: TGCGCCAGCAGCTTGGCACAGGGGGCCGTCGGGGAGCTGTTTTTT.

V is TRBV7-9 and J is TRBJ2-2; maybe TRBD1 (5 bases). The CDR3 is made up of 16 amino acids. Trimming pared 5 bases from V and 1 base from J, leaving 14 bases between. Looked up from germline, CDR1 is SEHNR and CDR2 is FQNEAQ (reference sequence). CDR3 DNA: TGTGCCAGCAGCGCCCCCAGGGCAGAGAACACCGGGGAGCTGTTTTTT. Translation gives CASSAPRAENTGELFF.

The chain combines TRBV29-1 with TRBJ2-2; 11 bases are shared with TRBD2. J lost 8 bases, V lost 6 bases, and 11 bases had no gene match. Germline V CDR1 and CDR2: SQVTM, ANQGSEA. The CDR3 covers 15 residues. In DNA, the CDR3 is TGCAGCGTGGGACCGACTAGCGGGACTAAAGGGGAGCTGTTTTTT. Protein sequence: CSVGPTSGTKGELFF.

This clonotype has a count of ten or more. In DNA form, the CDR3 reads TGTGCCAGCAGCTTCCAGACCCTCGGAGATACGCAGTATTTT. Translation: CASSFQTLGDTQYF. The genes are TRBV11-2 and TRBJ2-3; no definite D call. The CDR3 length is 14 residues. V dropped 3 bases and J dropped 5 bases, with 12 bases sitting between them. CDR1 and CDR2 (germline): SGHAT, FQNNGV.

The sample holds one count of this clonotype. V gene TRBV9 combines with J gene TRBJ2-3, with TRBD2 as a possible D gene (6 bases). Germline CDR1 SGDLS, CDR2 YYNGEE. The CDR3 is 18 amino acids. V shed 7 bases and J shed 1 base, with 25 bases lying between them. The CDR3 reads CASSPWGLAASGTDTQYF. The CDR3 DNA reads as TGTGCCAGCTCACCGTGGGGACTCGCCGCTTCAGGCACAGATACGCAGTATTTT.

This clonotype was picked up many times. CDR3 coding DNA: TGCGCCAGCAGCTTGGGCGGGGGGCCCGCGCCTACCTACGAGCAGTACTTC. Translation gives CASSLGGGPAPTYEQYF. The chain has TRBV5-1 and TRBJ2-7; 8 bases agree with TRBD2. Germline V lookup: CDR1 SGHRS, CDR2 YFSETQ. Trimming at V came to 0 bases and at J to 2 bases, leaving 10 bases not matched to a gene. This CDR3 has 17 amino acids. The full variable domain, in which reference TRBV5-1 and TRBJ2-7 provide the parts outside the CDR3, is KAGVTQTPRYLIKTRGQQVTLSCSPISGHRSVSWYQQTPGQGLQFLFEYFSETQRNKGNFPGRFSGRQFSNSRSEMNVSTLELGDSALYLCASSLGGGPAPTYEQYFGPGTRLTVT.

As regards this clonotype: This may be a read error, as it is one base from a much larger clone. The chain joins TRBV7-2 to TRBJ1-5; 12 positions agree with TRBD1. CDR1 is SGHTA and CDR2 is FQGNSA in the germline V gene. The CDR3 runs to 19 residues. The CDR3 region has the DNA TGTGCCAGCAGCTTAGCCGTAGGGACAGGGGGCTTGAGCAATCAGCCCCGGCATTTT. It specifies CASSLAVGTGGLSNQPRHF.

This clonotype has a count of ten or more. The genes are TRBV6-6 and TRBJ2-7; 8 bases align to TRBD2. J gave up 2 bases and V 0 bases, and 6 bases lay outside the gene matches. Per the germline V gene, CDR1 is MNHNY and CDR2 is SVGAGI (reference sequence). This CDR3 is built from 16 residues. The CDR3 DNA reads as TGTGCCAGCAGTTACTCCCATCTCGGGGGGGCCTACGAGCAGTACTTC. Encoded protein: CASSYSHLGGAYEQYF.

This clonotype was seen a handful of times. CDR3 loop: CASSLGLGLVGNTGELFF. The CDR3 region has the DNA TGTGCCAGCAGCTTAGGGTTGGGATTAGTTGGGAACACCGGGGAGCTGTTTTTT. This sequence joins TRBV7-6 and TRBJ2-2; no clear D. V lost 1 base to trimming and J lost 1 base, with 16 bases between them. CDR1 SGHVS and CDR2 FNYEAQ come from the germline V gene. The CDR3 has 18 amino acids.

The chain recombines TRBV20-1 with TRBJ2-7; D call uncertain. Germline loops: CDR1 DFQATT, CDR2 SNEGSKA (reference sequence). The CDR3 sequence is 14 residues long. V was shortened by 3 bases and J by 3 bases, with 15 bases between the two germline ends. This CDR3 reads CSARGFVQNYEQYF. CDR3 nucleotide sequence: TGCAGTGCTAGGGGCTTTGTCCAGAACTACGAGCAGTACTTC.

This clonotype has just a few counts. V usage is TRBV28 and J usage is TRBJ1-2; D not certain. CDR3 size: 15 residues. The V end was cut by 5 bases, the J end by 2 bases, with 15 bases between. CDR1 and CDR2 from the germline V gene are MDHEN and SYDVKM. CDR3 region: CASSGYLTPNYGYTF. In DNA, the CDR3 is TGTGCCAGCAGTGGTTACCTGACCCCAAACTATGGCTACACCTTC.

The V gene is TRBV10-3, the J gene TRBJ2-2; D uncertain. Germline V gene sequence: CDR1 ENHRY, CDR2 SYGVKD. The CDR3 consists of 13 residues. V was clipped by 6 bases and J by 2 bases, with 7 bases between them. The CDR3 DNA is TGTGCCATCAGAAATTCCAACACCGGGGAGCTGTTTTTT. Its protein product is CAIRNSNTGELFF.

V and J are TRBV6-2 or TRBV6-3 and TRBJ1-3, with 7 bases fitting TRBD1. The CDR3 extends over 15 amino acids. Germline V lookup: CDR1 MNHEY, CDR2 SVGEGT. The J segment lost 0 bases and the V segment lost 8 bases, leaving 7 bases of the junction unmatched. CDR3 protein: CASGRQGTSGNTIYF. The CDR3 coding sequence is TGTGCCAGCGGAAGACAGGGAACCTCTGGAAACACCATATATTTT.

This clonotype was observed at least ten times. The J gene is TRBJ2-5, the V gene TRBV3-1; 13 bases are a match to TRBD2. The CDR3 totals 18 residues. CDR1 is LGHDT and CDR2 is YNNKEL in the germline V gene (reference sequence). The J segment lost 5 bases and the V segment lost 4 bases, leaving 13 bases of the junction unmatched. Written as DNA, the CDR3 is TGTGCCAGCAGCCCAATACTAGCGGGGGGGCCGGACGGGGAGACCCAGTACTTC. Translating it yields CASSPILAGGPDGETQYF.

V and J are TRBV6-2 or TRBV6-3 and TRBJ1-2; D perhaps matches TRBD1 (6 bases). Germline values: CDR1 MNHEY, CDR2 SVGEGT. V shed 2 bases and J shed 4 bases, with 11 bases lying between them. CDR3 length equals 14 residues. CDR3 protein: CASSYEDRLYGYTF. As DNA, the CDR3 is TGTGCCAGCAGTTACGAGGACAGACTCTATGGCTACACCTTC.

The chain recombines TRBV29-1 with TRBJ1-1; a possible D gene is TRBD1 (5 bases). The V and J ends lost 7 bases and 4 bases respectively, with 13 bases between them. Germline V gives CDR1 SQVTM, CDR2 ANQGSEA. The CDR3 extends over 12 amino acids. In DNA, the CDR3 is TGCAGCGGCACCAGGGAGTTCACTGAAGCTTTCTTT. Translation: CSGTREFTEAFF.

Only a few counts were recorded for this clonotype. V is TRBV19 and J is TRBJ2-5; D may be TRBD1 or TRBD2 (5 bases each). There are 13 residues in the CDR3. CDR1 and CDR2 from the germline V gene are LNHDA and SQIVND (reference sequence). V gave up 4 bases and J gave up 6 bases, with 12 bases separating them. CDR3 DNA sequence: TGTGCCAGTAGTAGGGGACGAGAGAAGACCCAGTACTTC. Residues: CASSRGREKTQYF.

A few counts support this clonotype. This may come from a read error, since a much larger clone is one base off. The chain combines TRBV7-2 with TRBJ2-7, with 16 bases aligning to TRBD2. The CDR3 is 18 amino acids. Germline CDR1 is SGHTA and CDR2 is FQGNSA. The CDR3 region has the DNA TGTGCCAGCAGCAAGGGGACTAGCGGGAGGGCCATCGATTACGAGCGGTACTTC. Amino acid sequence: CASSKGTSGRAIDYERYF.

This clonotype has a handful of counts. The chain combines TRBV6-1 with TRBJ1-2; D may be TRBD1 (5 bases). The CDR3 is 14 amino acids. The V gene lost 0 bases and the J gene lost 4 bases, with 9 bases spanning the gap. From germline, CDR1 is MNHNS and CDR2 SASEGT. The CDR3 sequence: CASSEAGEVYGYTF. CDR3 sequence (DNA): TGTGCCAGCAGTGAAGCGGGGGAGGTCTATGGCTACACCTTC.

The rearrangement uses TRBV4-1 and TRBJ2-2; 16 bases are shared with TRBD2. Trimming at V came to 4 bases and at J to 5 bases, leaving 4 bases not matched to a gene. The CDR3 spans 17 residues. CDR1 is MGHRA, CDR2 YSYEKL, per germline. The DNA for the CDR3 is TGCGCCAGCAGCCGAGGGACTAGCGGGGGGGTAACCGGGGAGCTGTTTTTT. Translated: CASSRGTSGGVTGELFF.

This clonotype was found once. The genes are TRBV6-2 or TRBV6-3 and TRBJ2-5; 7 positions match TRBD1. The ends lost 6 bases at V and 4 bases at J; junction bases unmatched: 11. The CDR3 length is 15 residues. CDR1 is MNHEY, CDR2 SVGEGT, per germline. This CDR3 is CASSPSGTERETQYF. DNA of the CDR3: TGTGCCAGCAGCCCGTCCGGGACAGAGAGAGAGACCCAGTACTTC.

This clonotype was counted between two and nine times. Here the CDR3 DNA reads TGCGCCAGCAGCTGGCGGGTCGCTAGCCACTCCTACAATGAGCAGTTCTTC. Its translation: CASSWRVASHSYNEQFF. The chain combines TRBV5-1 with TRBJ2-1; TRBD2 is a possible D gene (5 bases). V lost 3 bases and J 0 bases, leaving 16 bases between the germline ends. Germline-derived CDR1 and CDR2 are SGHRS and YFSETQ. This CDR3 has 17 amino acids.

This clonotype was seen just once. CDR3 sequence (DNA): TGTGCCAGCAGGCTCCAATGGAACACTGAAGCTTTCTTT. Translating it yields CASRLQWNTEAFF. The chain has TRBV2 and TRBJ1-1; D ambiguous. The CDR3 length is 13 residues. Trimming took 6 bases from V and 1 from J, leaving 9 bases between them. Germline-derived CDR1 and CDR2 are SNHLY and FYNNEI.

This clonotype was counted a few times. V usage is TRBV6-1 and J usage is TRBJ1-1; no clear D. The CDR3 length is 11 residues. With 6 bases removed from V and 10 bases from J, the gap between germline ends came to 12 bases. Germline CDR1 reads MNHNS; CDR2 reads SASEGT. The CDR3 region is CASRSPQGAFF. Here the CDR3 DNA reads TGTGCCAGCAGGTCCCCCCAAGGAGCTTTCTTT.

This clonotype was detected a few times. The gene calls are TRBV7-3 and TRBJ2-3; TRBD2 matches at 15 bases. Germline V gives CDR1 SGHTA, CDR2 FQGTGA. V gave up 1 base and J gave up 5 bases; unmatched junction bases: 1. This CDR3 is built from 16 residues. CDR3 sequence reads: CASSLMGLAGGDTQYF. The CDR3 DNA reads TGTGCCAGCAGCTTAATGGGACTAGCGGGAGGAGATACGCAGTATTTT.

The sample holds a few counts of this clonotype. J is TRBJ2-7 and V is TRBV6-2 or TRBV6-3; perhaps TRBD2 as D (5 bases). The CDR3 contains 14 residues. CDR1 MNHEY and CDR2 SVGEGT come from the germline V gene. The germline V and J ends were trimmed by 0 bases and 2 bases, with 8 bases remaining between them. CDR3 sequence reads: CASSYSETTYEQYF. As DNA, the CDR3 is TGTGCCAGCAGTTACTCAGAGACTACCTACGAGCAGTACTTC.